Listed below are T cell receptor beta chains from one sample, sequenced in a study of identifying expanded T cells in peripheral blood. The data were produced by immunoSEQ multiplex PCR, yet TCRdb's version contains in-frame clones alone and is incomplete. The sample contains fewer than 85,000 clones, roughly four fifths of which appear only once. Source material: blood. The receptors here all came from a person aged 18 to 70 in good health. CDR3s include the opening cysteine and the closing phenylalanine or tryptophan. The order of the fields is D gene, V gene, J gene, clone size, CDR3 DNA, CDR3 protein. The D gene is left open where the match is weak. Clone size is shown for a subset of rows, as once, few, many or a class of expanded clone.

TRBD2	TRBV4-2	TRBJ2-1	.	TGTGCCAGCAGCCAAGAGACTAGCGGGATTTTTGAGCAGTTCTTC	CASSQETSGIFEQFF
.	TRBV10-3	TRBJ2-3	.	TGTGCCACTATCCTGACTAGGAGCGCAGATACGCAGTATTTT	CATILTRSADTQYF
TRBD2	TRBV13	TRBJ2-4	.	TGTGCCAGCAGCCCCCGGGCCCGACTAGCGGGAGAAGGGGCTAAAAACATTCAGTACTTC	CASSPRARLAGEGAKNIQYF
.	TRBV7-9	TRBJ2-6	.	TGTGCCAGCAGCTTAGTCGGCAGGGGTCGAATTTATGGGGCCAACGTCCTGACTTTC	CASSLVGRGRIYGANVLTF
TRBD1	TRBV9	TRBJ2-2	many	TGTGCCAGCAGCGCCCGGGACAGGGGGGGAACCGGGGAGCTGTTTTTT	CASSARDRGGTGELFF
TRBD1	TRBV7-2	TRBJ2-7	.	TGTGCCAGCAGCTTAGAGACAGGGTTATACGAGCAGTACTTC	CASSLETGLYEQYF
.	TRBV5-6	TRBJ2-7	.	TGTGCCAGCAGCTCCGGGCTTTATTTTGAGTACTTC	CASSSGLYFEYF
.	TRBV4-2	TRBJ1-2	.	TGTGCCAGCAGCCAATTGGACATGGAGTCCTATGGCTACACCTTC	CASSQLDMESYGYTF
TRBD2	TRBV28	TRBJ2-6	.	TGTGCCAGCAGTCAAGTAGCGGGAGGGCCGTGGGGGGCCAACGTCCTGACTTTC	CASSQVAGGPWGANVLTF
.	TRBV4-3	TRBJ2-7	.	TGCGCCAGCAGCCAAGTGGTGGACCCCTACGAGCAGTACTTC	CASSQVVDPYEQYF
.	TRBV6-5	TRBJ2-1	.	TGTGCCAGCAGTTACGGGCGGGACAATGAGCAGTTCTTC	CASSYGRDNEQFF
.	TRBV7-8	TRBJ2-2	.	TGTGCCAGCAGCTTAGTTTGGGGAGATCGAGCCGGGGAGCTGTTTTTT	CASSLVWGDRAGELFF
.	TRBV2	TRBJ1-1	.	TGTGCCAGCAGTGAAGGAAGGGGAGGCACTGAAGCTTTCTTT	CASSEGRGGTEAFF
TRBD2	TRBV7-9	TRBJ2-1	.	TGTGCCAGCAGCTCTTTAGCGGGCCTAGACAATGAGCAGTTCTTC	CASSSLAGLDNEQFF
TRBD1	TRBV5-1	TRBJ1-4	.	TGCGCCAGCAGCTTGGATGGACAGGGGGTTGCAACTAATGAAAAACTGTTTTTT	CASSLDGQGVATNEKLFF
.	TRBV5-1	TRBJ1-1	.	TGCGCCAGCAGAGGGGCCACAGGAGTCTTTGAAGCTTTCTTT	CASRGATGVFEAFF
.	TRBV9	TRBJ2-2	.	TGTGCCAGCACCGTCAAGAACACCGGGGAGCTGTTTTTT	CASTVKNTGELFF
TRBD2	TRBV7-9	TRBJ2-7	.	TGTGCCAGCAGCCGGACTAGCGGAGCTGCCTACGAGCAGTACTTC	CASSRTSGAAYEQYF
.	TRBV28	TRBJ1-5	.	TGTGCCAGCAGTTTAGGCGGGAGCAATCAGCCCCAGCATTTT	CASSLGGSNQPQHF
TRBD1	TRBV29-1	TRBJ2-7	.	TGCAGCGTCCTGAGCAGGGACAGGGACTACGAGCAGTACTTC	CSVLSRDRDYEQYF
.	TRBV11-2	TRBJ1-1	.	TGTGCCAGCAGCCTCGACCGGAGCACTGAAGCTTTCTTT	CASSLDRSTEAFF
TRBD1	TRBV19	TRBJ2-3	.	TGTGCCAGTAGATTCACAGGGGCAGGTGGCACAGATACGCAGTATTTT	CASRFTGAGGTDTQYF
TRBD1	TRBV10-3	TRBJ2-2	.	TGTGCCATCAGTGAGTCGGACAGGGGATGGTCGAACACCGGGGAGCTGTTTTTT	CAISESDRGWSNTGELFF
TRBD2	TRBV9	TRBJ2-1	.	TGTGCCAGCAGCGTAGCTAGCGGGCCCTTCGTTTCCTACAATGAGCAGTTCTTC	CASSVASGPFVSYNEQFF
.	TRBV7-9	TRBJ1-5	.	TGTGCCAGCATCCCCCATCCGGTCGGATATAGCAATCAGCCCCAGCATTTT	CASIPHPVGYSNQPQHF
TRBD1	TRBV5-6	TRBJ2-5	few	TGTGCCAGCAGTAGACAGGGAGTTCAAGAGACCCAGTACTTC	CASSRQGVQETQYF
.	TRBV27	TRBJ2-7	.	TGTGCCAGCAGTTTATCGGGCCAGGGAGAAGGCTACGAGCAGTACTTC	CASSLSGQGEGYEQYF
TRBD2	TRBV27	TRBJ2-1	.	TGTGCCAGCAGTTCTGTCCCTAGCGGGAGGGGAAATGAGCAGTTCTTC	CASSSVPSGRGNEQFF
TRBD2	TRBV7-9	TRBJ2-3	.	TGTGCCAGCAGGGGGGATAGCGGGAGCACAGATACGCAGTATTTT	CASRGDSGSTDTQYF
TRBD1	TRBV18	TRBJ1-2	.	TGTGCCAGCTCACCAGCGGACAGGGTTTTCTATGGCTACACCTTC	CASSPADRVFYGYTF
.	TRBV7-9	TRBJ2-5	.	TGTGCCAGCAGCTCGGACAGATCAGAGACCCAGTACTTC	CASSSDRSETQYF
.	TRBV11-2	TRBJ1-3	once	TGTGCCAGCAGCTTAGATCGGGCCTTGAGTGACTCTGGAAACACCATATATTTT	CASSLDRALSDSGNTIYF
TRBD2	TRBV11-2	TRBJ2-2	.	TGTGCCAGCAGCTTTTACGCTTTAGCGGGAGATTCCGGGGAGCTGTTTTTT	CASSFYALAGDSGELFF
.	TRBV7-9	TRBJ1-4	.	TGTGCCAGCAGCCCAGGGTCAACTAATGAAAAACTGTTTTTT	CASSPGSTNEKLFF
TRBD1	TRBV5-1	TRBJ2-3	.	TGCGCCAGCAGCCCCCGGGCAGTCCCAGGGGGCTCTAGCACAGATACGCAGTATTTT	CASSPRAVPGGSSTDTQYF
TRBD2	TRBV7-7	TRBJ2-1	.	TGTGCTAGCAGCGGGAGCGGGGTGGGGAATGAGCAGTTCTTC	CASSGSGVGNEQFF
.	TRBV18	TRBJ2-6	.	TGTGCCAGCTCACGATCGGGGTCCGGGGCCAACGTCCTGACTTTC	CASSRSGSGANVLTF
.	TRBV4-2	TRBJ2-7	.	TGTGCCAGCAGCCAAGATAGGGTCTACGAGCAGTACTTC	CASSQDRVYEQYF
TRBD1	TRBV4-2	TRBJ2-7	once	TGTGCCAGCAGCCGACAGGGGTCAAGCTCCTACGAGCAGTACTTC	CASSRQGSSSYEQYF
.	TRBV29-1	TRBJ2-7	.	TGCAGCGTTCCGACCCCCCACGATCGGACTCAGCAGTACTTC	CSVPTPHDRTQQYF
.	TRBV7-9	TRBJ2-7	once	TGTGCCAGCAGCTATTCTCCGGGATCTCCGAGCTACGAGCAGTACTTC	CASSYSPGSPSYEQYF
TRBD1	TRBV2	TRBJ2-2	.	TGTGCCAGCAGTAGAACTACCGGGACAGGGAACACCGGGGAGCTGTTTTTT	CASSRTTGTGNTGELFF
.	TRBV28	TRBJ2-7	.	TGTGCCAGCAACGCTGAACCCTACGAGCAGTACTTC	CASNAEPYEQYF
TRBD2	TRBV7-9	TRBJ2-7	.	TGTGCCAGCAGCTTAGATGGCGGGAGGATGGTCGAGCAGTACTTC	CASSLDGGRMVEQYF
TRBD2	TRBV19	TRBJ2-5	few	TGTGCCAGTAGGCCAGGGTTACTAGCGGCCGAATCGGTGGAGACCCAGTACTTC	CASRPGLLAAESVETQYF
.	TRBV5-1	TRBJ2-1	.	TGCGCCAGCAGCTTGAATATTTATGGTCCGCGAAACTACAATGAGCAGTTCTTC	CASSLNIYGPRNYNEQFF
.	TRBV23-1	TRBJ2-1	.	TGCGCCAGCAGTCAACGACGAAGGGGCGGCAATGAGCAGTTCTTC	CASSQRRRGGNEQFF
TRBD2	TRBV18	TRBJ2-2	.	TGTGCCAGCTCTGCAACTAGCGGGAGGACCGGGGAGCTGTTTTTT	CASSATSGRTGELFF
TRBD1	TRBV4-1	TRBJ1-4	once	TGCGCCAGCAGCCAAGATTGGGACAGGGACGAAAAACTGTTTTTT	CASSQDWDRDEKLFF
.	TRBV6-6	TRBJ2-7	.	TGTGCCAGCAGAGTTAATCCCTCGGCGGGCGAGCAGTACTTC	CASRVNPSAGEQYF
TRBD1	TRBV28	TRBJ2-3	.	TGTGCCAGCAGGGCCGGGACAGGGTTTTCAGATACGCAGTATTTT	CASRAGTGFSDTQYF
.	TRBV28	TRBJ2-7	.	TGTGCCAGCAGTGGGACTGACGGCTACGAGCAGTACTTC	CASSGTDGYEQYF
.	TRBV10-3	TRBJ2-3	.	TGTGCCATCAGTGAGTCGCTAAAAGGAAATAGCGTTTTAGATACGCAGTATTTT	CAISESLKGNSVLDTQYF
TRBD1	TRBV10-3	TRBJ1-3	.	TGTGCCATAATGGGGACAGATCATCAGGGAAACACCATATATTTT	CAIMGTDHQGNTIYF